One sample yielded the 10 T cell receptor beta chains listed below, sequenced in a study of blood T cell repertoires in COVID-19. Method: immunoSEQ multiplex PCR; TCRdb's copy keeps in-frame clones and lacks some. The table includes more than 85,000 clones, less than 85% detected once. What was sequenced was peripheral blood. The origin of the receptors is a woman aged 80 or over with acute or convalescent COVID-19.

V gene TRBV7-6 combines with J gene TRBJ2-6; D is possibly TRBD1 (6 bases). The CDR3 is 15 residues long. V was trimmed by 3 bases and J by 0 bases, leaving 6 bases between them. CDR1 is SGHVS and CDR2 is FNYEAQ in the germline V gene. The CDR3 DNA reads TGTGCCAGCAGCTTCAGGGGCTCTGGGGCCAACGTCCTGACTTTC. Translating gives CASSFRGSGANVLTF.

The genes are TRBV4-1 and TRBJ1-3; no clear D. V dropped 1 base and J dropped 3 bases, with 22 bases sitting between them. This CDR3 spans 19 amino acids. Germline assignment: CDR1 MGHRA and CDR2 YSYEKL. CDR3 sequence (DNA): TGCGCCAGCAGCCAAGGACAACCAAAGATTTTGTCGAATGGAAACACCATATATTTT. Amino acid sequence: CASSQGQPKILSNGNTIYF.

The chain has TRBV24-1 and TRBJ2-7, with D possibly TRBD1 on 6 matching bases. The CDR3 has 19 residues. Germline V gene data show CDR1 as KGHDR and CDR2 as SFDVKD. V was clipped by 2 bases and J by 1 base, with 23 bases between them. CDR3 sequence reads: CATSDSRTARGLPSYEQYF. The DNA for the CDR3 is TGTGCCACCAGTGATTCGAGGACAGCAAGAGGGTTGCCGTCCTACGAGCAGTACTTC.

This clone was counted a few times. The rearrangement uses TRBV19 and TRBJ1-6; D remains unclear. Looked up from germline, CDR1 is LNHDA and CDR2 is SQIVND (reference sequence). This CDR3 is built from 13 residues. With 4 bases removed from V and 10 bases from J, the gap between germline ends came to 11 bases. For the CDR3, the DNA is TGTGCCAGTAGTAAAGTGGGGAGGTCACCCCTCCACTTT. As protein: CASSKVGRSPLHF.

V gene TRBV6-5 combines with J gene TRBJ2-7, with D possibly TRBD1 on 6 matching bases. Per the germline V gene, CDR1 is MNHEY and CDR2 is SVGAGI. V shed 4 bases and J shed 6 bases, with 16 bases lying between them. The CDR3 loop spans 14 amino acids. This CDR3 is CASSSAVRGFEQYF. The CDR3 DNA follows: TGTGCCAGCAGTTCTGCAGTTAGGGGGTTCGAGCAGTACTTC.

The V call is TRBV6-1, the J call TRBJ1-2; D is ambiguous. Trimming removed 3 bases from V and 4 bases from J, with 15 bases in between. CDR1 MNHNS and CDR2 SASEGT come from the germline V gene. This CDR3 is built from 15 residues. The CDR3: CASSDPSAGPYGYTF. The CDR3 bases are TGTGCCAGCAGTGATCCCTCGGCGGGCCCCTATGGCTACACCTTC.

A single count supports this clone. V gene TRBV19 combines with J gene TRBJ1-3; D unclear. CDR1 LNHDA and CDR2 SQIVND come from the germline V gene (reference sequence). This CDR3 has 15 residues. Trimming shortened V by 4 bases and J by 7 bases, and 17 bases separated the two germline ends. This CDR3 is CASSTSGIQGNTIYF. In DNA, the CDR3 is TGTGCCAGTAGTACGTCCGGGATACAAGGGAACACCATATATTTT.

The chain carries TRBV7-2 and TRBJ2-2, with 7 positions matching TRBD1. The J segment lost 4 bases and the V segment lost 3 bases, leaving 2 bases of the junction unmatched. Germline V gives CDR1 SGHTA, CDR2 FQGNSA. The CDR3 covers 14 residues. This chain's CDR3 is CASSFGQVTGELFF. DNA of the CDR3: TGTGCCAGCAGCTTTGGACAGGTCACCGGGGAGCTGTTTTTT.

In nucleotides, the CDR3 is TGTGCCAGCAGCCGAGGGTCACTCCGGGCTGGGGCCAACGTCCTGACTTTC. It encodes CASSRGSLRAGANVLTF. The chain combines TRBV28 with TRBJ2-6; maybe TRBD2 (5 bases). Trimming cost V 6 bases and J 2 bases, with 17 bases left between them. The CDR3 is made up of 17 amino acids. Germline V CDR1 and CDR2: MDHEN, SYDVKM. The full variable domain, completed using reference TRBV28 and TRBJ2-6, is DVKVTQSSRYLVKRTGEKVFLECVQDMDHENMFWYRQDPGLGLRLIYFSYDVKMKEKGDIPEGYSVSREKKERFSLILESASTNQTSMYLCASSRGSLRAGANVLTFGAGSRLTVL.

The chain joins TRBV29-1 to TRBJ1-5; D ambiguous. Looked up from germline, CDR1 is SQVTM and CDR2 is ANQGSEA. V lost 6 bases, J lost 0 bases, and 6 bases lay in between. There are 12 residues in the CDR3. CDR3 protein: CSVGGSNQPQHF. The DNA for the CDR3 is TGCAGCGTCGGAGGTAGCAATCAGCCCCAGCATTTT. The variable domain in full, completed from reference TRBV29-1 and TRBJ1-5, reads SAVISQKPSRDICQRGTSLTIQCQVDSQVTMMFWYRQQPGQSLTLIATANQGSEATYESGFVIDKFPISRPNLTFSTLTVSNMSPEDSSIYLCSVGGSNQPQHFGDGTRLSIL.